One sample yielded the 18 T cell receptor beta chains listed below, sequenced in a study of beta chain features in type 1 diabetes. The authors reverse transcribed all of the isolated RNA, so sequencing captured expressed TCRB transcripts. Generated by immunoSEQ multiplex PCR, the TCRdb table keeps only in-frame clones and is missing some. In the table there are some 220,000 clones, approximately 10% of which are singletons. Sequencing input: central memory CD4+ T cells from blood. Receptors originate from a man aged 18-30 years in good health.

This clone came up a few times. This chain connects TRBV20-1 to TRBJ1-1; D remains ambiguous. Deletions cut 3 bases from V and 3 bases from J, with 2 bases between. The CDR3 totals 10 residues. Germline V gene lookup returns CDR1 DFQATT and CDR2 SNEGSKA (reference sequence). CDR3: CSASHTEAFF. CDR3 nucleotides: TGCAGTGCTAGTCACACTGAAGCTTTCTTT.

This chain connects TRBV9 to TRBJ2-2; possible D gene TRBD1, 5 bases. The CDR3 runs 13 residues. CDR1 is SGDLS, CDR2 YYNGEE, per germline. Between the trimmed V and J ends, which lost 1 base and 6 bases, there was a span of 7 bases. The CDR3 DNA reads as TGTGCCAGCAGCGTACAAGGGGCCGGGGAGCTGTTTTTT. Its translation: CASSVQGAGELFF.

The genes are TRBV30 and TRBJ2-7, with 8 bases lining up with TRBD2. The CDR3 has 15 amino acids. Germline values: CDR1 GTSNPN, CDR2 SVGIG (reference sequence). Unmatched junction bases numbered 7, after V lost 0 bases and J lost 3 bases. The CDR3 loop reads CAWSVRGRIFYEQYF. The CDR3 DNA follows: TGTGCCTGGAGTGTACGCGGGAGGATATTCTACGAGCAGTACTTC.

This clone has a handful of counts. The chain couples TRBV7-8 to TRBJ2-3; 11 nucleotides align to TRBD2. Germline loops: CDR1 SGHVS, CDR2 FQNEAQ. V trimming: 5 bases; J trimming: 3 bases; junction bases outside the gene matches: 4. This CDR3 region has 15 residues. CDR3 coding DNA: TGTGCCAGCAGCCGTACTAGCGGGAGAACAGATACGCAGTATTTT. Translated: CASSRTSGRTDTQYF.

This clone was counted a few times. The J gene is TRBJ2-3, the V gene TRBV29-1; tentatively, D is TRBD1 or TRBD2 (5 bases each). The CDR3 spans 15 residues. With 0 bases removed from V and 4 bases from J, the gap between germline ends came to 14 bases. Germline assignment: CDR1 SQVTM and CDR2 ANQGSEA. CDR3: CSVEEGRASADTQYF. Written as DNA, the CDR3 is TGCAGCGTTGAAGAGGGACGAGCATCAGCAGATACGCAGTATTTT.

V gene TRBV6-5 combines with J gene TRBJ2-1; TRBD2 might be the D (6 bases). Germline V CDR1 and CDR2: MNHEY, SVGAGI. With 4 bases removed from V and 8 bases from J, the gap between germline ends came to 15 bases. CDR3 size: 14 residues. The CDR3 loop reads CASSLLALGDEQFF. The CDR3 DNA is TGTGCCAGCAGTTTACTAGCACTAGGGGATGAGCAGTTCTTC.

This clone has more than one count but fewer than ten. The chain's CDR3 is CASSPPTDGGSYEQYF. CDR3 nucleotides: TGTGCCAGCTCACCACCGACCGACGGTGGTTCCTACGAGCAGTACTTC. V and J are TRBV18 and TRBJ2-7, with no clear D. The CDR3 totals 16 residues. Germline V CDR1 and CDR2: KGHSH, LQKENI. Trimming removed 0 bases at V and 1 base at J, with 13 bases between. Variable domain in full (rest from reference TRBV18 and TRBJ2-7): NAGVMQNPRHLVRRRGQEARLRCSPMKGHSHVYWYRQLPEEGLKFMVYLQKENIIDESGMPKERFSAEFPKEGPSILRIQQVVRGDSAAYFCASSPPTDGGSYEQYFGPGTRLTVT.

The chain employs TRBV5-1 and TRBJ2-4; TRBD2 might be the D (5 bases). CDR1 is SGHRS and CDR2 is YFSETQ in the germline V gene. This CDR3 comprises 15 residues. V gave up 0 bases and J gave up 5 bases, with 12 bases separating them. The CDR3 sequence: CASSLGGSLENIQYF. In DNA, the CDR3 is TGCGCCAGCAGCTTGGGTGGGAGTCTCGAAAACATTCAGTACTTC. Full variable domain (missing parts from reference TRBV5-1 and TRBJ2-4): KAGVTQTPRYLIKTRGQQVTLSCSPISGHRSVSWYQQTPGQGLQFLFEYFSETQRNKGNFPGRFSGRQFSNSRSEMNVSTLELGDSALYLCASSLGGSLENIQYFGAGTRLSVL.

The V and J genes are TRBV10-3 and TRBJ2-1, with 11 bases that match TRBD1. Per germline, CDR1 ENHRY and CDR2 SYGVKD. V was clipped by 6 bases and J by 4 bases; unmatched bases: 8. This CDR3 spans 16 amino acids. The CDR3 region has the DNA TGTGCCATCAGCACCCGGACAGGGGGCGATTACAATGAGCAGTTCTTC. It translates to CAISTRTGGDYNEQFF.

The chain couples TRBV19 to TRBJ2-1; 7 bases are a match to TRBD1. Germline assignment: CDR1 LNHDA and CDR2 SQIVND (reference sequence). The CDR3 has 13 amino acids. V dropped 6 bases and J dropped 4; count of bases not matched to a gene: 3. This CDR3 reads CASRPTGYNEQFF. DNA for the CDR3: TGTGCCAGTAGGCCGACAGGGTACAATGAGCAGTTCTTC.

This clone was recorded a few times. The V and J genes are TRBV18 and TRBJ2-7; 7 nucleotides match TRBD1. V was pared by 3 bases and J by 5 bases, with 7 bases of the junction left unmatched. There are 14 residues in the CDR3. Germline V gene sequence: CDR1 KGHSH, CDR2 LQKENI. The CDR3 DNA reads TGTGCCAGCTCACCGCCAGACAGGGTACACGAGCAGTACTTC. It yields the protein CASSPPDRVHEQYF.

The sample holds a few counts of this clone. V usage is TRBV6-5 and J usage is TRBJ1-1; D is unresolved. This CDR3 region has 13 residues. Germline V gives CDR1 MNHEY, CDR2 SVGAGI. V was shortened by 3 bases and J by 1 base, with 6 bases between the two germline ends. CDR3: CASSYSKNTEAFF. The CDR3 DNA sequence: TGTGCCAGCAGTTATTCGAAGAACACTGAAGCTTTCTTT.

This clone was found a few times. The gene calls are TRBV30 and TRBJ1-3, with TRBD1 matching over 8 bases. CDR1 and CDR2 (germline): GTSNPN, SVGIG (reference sequence). The CDR3 is 15 residues long. After removal of 3 bases from V and 2 bases from J, the junction contained 6 bases not matched to a gene. Here the CDR3 DNA reads TGTGCCTGGAGACATACAGGGGGTCCTGGAAACACCATATATTTT. Translating gives CAWRHTGGPGNTIYF.

This chain links TRBV25-1 with TRBJ2-3; D remains unclear. From germline, CDR1 is MGHDK and CDR2 SYGVNS. Trimming took off 7 bases at V and 10 bases at J, with 12 bases between the two ends. This CDR3 is 11 amino acids long. CDR3 in DNA: TGTGCCAGCACCCTTCAAAATGCGCAGTATTTT. Its translation: CASTLQNAQYF.

This clone turned up a few times. J is TRBJ1-5 and V is TRBV21-1. TRBV21-1 corresponds to a pseudogene. There are 18 residues in the CDR3. The CDR3, as DNA: TGTGCCAGCAGCAAAGGTATTGGTCCGGGAAATGGCAATCAGCCCCAGCATTTT. Protein sequence: CASSKGIGPGNGNQPQHF.

The genes are TRBV2 and TRBJ2-5; TRBD1 matches at 8 bases. This CDR3 is 15 amino acids long. J gave up 2 bases and V 5 bases, and 7 bases lay outside the gene matches. The germline V gene has CDR1 SNHLY and CDR2 FYNNEI. CDR3 region: CASSLPGQAQETQYF. Here the CDR3 DNA reads TGTGCCAGCAGTTTACCGGGACAGGCACAAGAGACCCAGTACTTC.

This clone was found a few times. V and J are TRBV10-3 and TRBJ2-3, with TRBD2 matching 14 bases. From germline, CDR1 is ENHRY and CDR2 SYGVKD. The CDR3 spans 15 residues. The J segment lost 4 bases and the V segment lost 5 bases, leaving 2 bases of the junction unmatched. The CDR3 nucleotides read TGTGCCATCAGTCAGGGACTAGCGGGAGCAGATACGCAGTATTTT. Translation gives CAISQGLAGADTQYF.

The gene calls are TRBV29-1 and TRBJ1-4; weak D call: TRBD1 (5 bases). V was shortened by 7 bases and J by 7 bases, with 13 bases between the two germline ends. The CDR3 runs 12 residues. CDR1 and CDR2 from the germline V gene are SQVTM and ANQGSEA. This CDR3 is CSAGFRGEKLFF. CDR3 bases: TGCAGCGCGGGCTTTAGGGGTGAAAAACTGTTTTTT.